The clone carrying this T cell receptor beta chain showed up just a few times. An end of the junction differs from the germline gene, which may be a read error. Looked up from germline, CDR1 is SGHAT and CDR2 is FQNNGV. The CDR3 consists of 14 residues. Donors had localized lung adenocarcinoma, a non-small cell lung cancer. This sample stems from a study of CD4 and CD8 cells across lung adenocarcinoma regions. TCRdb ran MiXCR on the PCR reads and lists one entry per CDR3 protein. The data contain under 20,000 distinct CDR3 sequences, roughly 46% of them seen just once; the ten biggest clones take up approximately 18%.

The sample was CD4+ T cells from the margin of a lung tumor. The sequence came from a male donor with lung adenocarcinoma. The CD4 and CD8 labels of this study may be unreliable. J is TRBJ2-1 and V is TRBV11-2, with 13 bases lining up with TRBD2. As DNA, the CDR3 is TGTGCCAGCAGCTTACCCGGGACTAGCGGGATTCTAAACTTC. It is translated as CASSLPGTSGILNF. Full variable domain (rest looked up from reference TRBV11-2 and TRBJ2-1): EAGVAQSPRYKIIEKRQSVAFWCNPISGHATLYWYQQILGQGPKLLIQFQNNGVVDDSQLPKDRFSAERLKGVDSTLKIQPAKLEDSAVYLCASSLPGTSGILNFGPGTRLTVL.